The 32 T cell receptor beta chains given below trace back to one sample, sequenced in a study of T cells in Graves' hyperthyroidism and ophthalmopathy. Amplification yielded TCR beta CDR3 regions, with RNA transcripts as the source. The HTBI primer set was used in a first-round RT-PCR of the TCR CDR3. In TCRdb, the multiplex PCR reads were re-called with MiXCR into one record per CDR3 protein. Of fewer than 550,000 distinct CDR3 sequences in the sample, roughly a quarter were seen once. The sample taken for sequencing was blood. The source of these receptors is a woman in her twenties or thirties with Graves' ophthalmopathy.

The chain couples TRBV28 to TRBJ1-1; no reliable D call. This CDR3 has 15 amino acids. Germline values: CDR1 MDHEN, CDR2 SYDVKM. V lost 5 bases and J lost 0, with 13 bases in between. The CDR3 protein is CASSPTSPMNTEAFF. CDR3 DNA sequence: TGTGCCAGCAGTCCCACGAGTCCTATGAACACTGAAGCTTTCTTT.

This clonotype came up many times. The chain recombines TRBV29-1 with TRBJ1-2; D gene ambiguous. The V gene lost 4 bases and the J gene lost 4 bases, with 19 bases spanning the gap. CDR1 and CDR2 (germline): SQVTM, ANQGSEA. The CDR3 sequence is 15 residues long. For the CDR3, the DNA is TGCAGCGTTGTAGCGATAGGAGGCGGTCCCTATGGCTACACCTTC. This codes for CSVVAIGGGPYGYTF.

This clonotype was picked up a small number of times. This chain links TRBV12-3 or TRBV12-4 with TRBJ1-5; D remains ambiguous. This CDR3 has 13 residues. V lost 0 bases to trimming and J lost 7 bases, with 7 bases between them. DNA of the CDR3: TGTGCCAGCAGTTTAGCGGTAGAGCAGCCCCAGCATTTT. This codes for CASSLAVEQPQHF.

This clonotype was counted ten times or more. As DNA, the CDR3 is TGCAGCGTTGAAGGGGGGGACAGATCCTACGAGCAGTACTTC. Translating it yields CSVEGGDRSYEQYF. The rearrangement links TRBV29-1 to TRBJ2-7, with a tentative D call TRBD1 (7 bases). Germline CDR1 is SQVTM and CDR2 is ANQGSEA. The V gene lost 1 base and the J gene lost 1 base, with 11 bases spanning the gap. There are 14 residues in the CDR3.

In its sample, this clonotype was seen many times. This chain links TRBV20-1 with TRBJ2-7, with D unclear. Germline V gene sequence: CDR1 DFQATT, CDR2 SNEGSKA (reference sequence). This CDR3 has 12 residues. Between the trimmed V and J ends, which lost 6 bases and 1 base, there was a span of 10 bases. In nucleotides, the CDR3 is TGCAGTGCAGACTCTAGTTCCTACGAGCAGTACTTC. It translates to CSADSSSYEQYF.

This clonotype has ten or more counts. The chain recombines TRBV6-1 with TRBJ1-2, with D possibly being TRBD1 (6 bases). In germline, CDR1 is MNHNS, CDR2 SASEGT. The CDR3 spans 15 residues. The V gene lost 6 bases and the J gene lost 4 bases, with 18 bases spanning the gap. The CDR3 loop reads CASRPGVAPSYGYTF. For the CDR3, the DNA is TGTGCCAGCAGGCCAGGGGTGGCCCCTTCCTATGGCTACACCTTC.

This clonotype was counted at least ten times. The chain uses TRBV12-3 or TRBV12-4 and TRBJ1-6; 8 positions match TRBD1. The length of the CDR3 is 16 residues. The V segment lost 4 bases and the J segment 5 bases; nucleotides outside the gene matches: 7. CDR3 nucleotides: TGTGCCAGCAGTTCGCGAGGACAGGGAGATAATTCACCCCTCCACTTT. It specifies CASSSRGQGDNSPLHF.

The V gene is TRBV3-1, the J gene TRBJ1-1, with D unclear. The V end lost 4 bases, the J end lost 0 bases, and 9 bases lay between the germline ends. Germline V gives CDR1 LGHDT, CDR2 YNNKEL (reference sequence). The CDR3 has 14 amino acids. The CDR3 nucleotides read TGTGCCAGCAGCCGGTGGGTCGTGAACACTGAAGCTTTCTTT. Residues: CASSRWVVNTEAFF.

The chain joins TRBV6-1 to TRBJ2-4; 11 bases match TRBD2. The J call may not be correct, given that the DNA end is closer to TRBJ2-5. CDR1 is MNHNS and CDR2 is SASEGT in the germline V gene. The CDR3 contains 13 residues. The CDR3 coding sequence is TGTGCCAGCGCACGGACTAGCGGGGAGACCCAGTACTTC. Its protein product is CASARTSGETQYF.

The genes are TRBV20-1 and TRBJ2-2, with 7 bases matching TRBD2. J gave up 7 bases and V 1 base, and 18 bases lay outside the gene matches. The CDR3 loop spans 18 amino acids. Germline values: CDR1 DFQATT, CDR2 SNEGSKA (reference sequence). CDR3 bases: TGCAGTGCTAGAGCAGTGGGAGGGCCGGGGACCGGTGTCGGGGAGCTGTTTTTT. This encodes CSARAVGGPGTGVGELFF.

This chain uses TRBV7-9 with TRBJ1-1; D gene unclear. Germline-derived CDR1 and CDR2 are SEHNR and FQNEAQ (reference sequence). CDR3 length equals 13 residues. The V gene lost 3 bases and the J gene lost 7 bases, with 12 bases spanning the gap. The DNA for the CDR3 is TGTGCCAGCAGCTTTTCATCCGCCGTTGAAGCTTTCTTT. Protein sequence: CASSFSSAVEAFF. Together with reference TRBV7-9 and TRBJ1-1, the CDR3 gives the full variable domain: DTGVSQNPRHKITKRGQNVTFRCDPISEHNRLYWYRQTLGQGPEFLTYFQNEAQLEKSRLLSDRFSAERPKGSFSTLEIQRTEQGDSAMYLCASSFSSAVEAFFGQGTRLTVV.

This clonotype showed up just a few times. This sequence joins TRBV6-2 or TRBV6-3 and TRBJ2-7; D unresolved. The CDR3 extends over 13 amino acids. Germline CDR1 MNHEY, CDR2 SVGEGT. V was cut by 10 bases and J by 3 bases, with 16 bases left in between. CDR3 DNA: TGTGCCACCTCAGCCCCCGGCTTCTACGAGCAGTACTTC. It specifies CATSAPGFYEQYF.

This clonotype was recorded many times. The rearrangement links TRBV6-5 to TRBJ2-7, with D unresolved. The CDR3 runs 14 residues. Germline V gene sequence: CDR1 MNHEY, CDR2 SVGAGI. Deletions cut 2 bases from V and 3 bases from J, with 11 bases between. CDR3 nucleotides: TGTGCCAGCAGTTACACCTCGACCGTCTACGAGCAGTACTTC. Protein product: CASSYTSTVYEQYF.

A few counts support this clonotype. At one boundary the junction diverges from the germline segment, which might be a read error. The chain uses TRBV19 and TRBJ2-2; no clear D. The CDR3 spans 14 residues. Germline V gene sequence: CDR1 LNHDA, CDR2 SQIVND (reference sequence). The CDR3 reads CAGSISLSTGELFF. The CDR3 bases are TGTGCCGGTAGTATTTCGTTATCCACCGGGGAGCTGTTTTTT. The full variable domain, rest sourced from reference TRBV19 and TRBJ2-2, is DGGITQSPKYLFRKEGQNVTLSCEQNLNHDAMYWYRQDPGQGLRLIYYSQIVNDFQKGDIAEGYSVSREKKESFPLTVTSAQKNPTAFYLCAGSISLSTGELFFGEGSRLTVL.

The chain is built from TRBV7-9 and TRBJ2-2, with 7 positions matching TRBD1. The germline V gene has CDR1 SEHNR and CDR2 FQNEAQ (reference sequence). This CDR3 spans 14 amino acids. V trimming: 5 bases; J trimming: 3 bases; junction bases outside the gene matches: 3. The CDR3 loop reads CASSRGQDTGELFF. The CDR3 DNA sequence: TGTGCCAGCAGCCGCGGACAGGACACCGGGGAGCTGTTTTTT.

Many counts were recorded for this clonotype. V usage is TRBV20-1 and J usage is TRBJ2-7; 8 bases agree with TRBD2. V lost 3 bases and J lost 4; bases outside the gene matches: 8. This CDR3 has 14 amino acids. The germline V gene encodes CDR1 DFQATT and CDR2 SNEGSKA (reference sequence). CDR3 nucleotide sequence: TGCAGTGCTAGGTCCCAGCGGGGGCAATACGAGCAGTACTTC. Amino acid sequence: CSARSQRGQYEQYF.

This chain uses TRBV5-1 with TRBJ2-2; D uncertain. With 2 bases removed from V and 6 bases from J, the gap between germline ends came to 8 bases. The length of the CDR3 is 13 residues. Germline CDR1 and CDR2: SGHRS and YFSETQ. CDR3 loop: CASSLMTSGELFF. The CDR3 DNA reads TGCGCCAGCAGCTTAATGACCTCCGGGGAGCTGTTTTTT.

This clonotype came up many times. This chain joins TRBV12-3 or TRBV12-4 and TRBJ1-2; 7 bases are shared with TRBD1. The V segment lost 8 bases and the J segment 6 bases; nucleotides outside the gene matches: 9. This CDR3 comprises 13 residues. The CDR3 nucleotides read TGTGCCAGCGCCCTTGGACAGGCTGATGGCTACACCTTC. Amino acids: CASALGQADGYTF.

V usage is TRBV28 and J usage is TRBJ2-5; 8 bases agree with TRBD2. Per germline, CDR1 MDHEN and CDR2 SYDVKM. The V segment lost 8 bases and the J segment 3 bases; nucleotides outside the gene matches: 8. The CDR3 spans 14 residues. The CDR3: CASVRLASKETQYF. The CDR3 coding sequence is TGTGCCAGCGTGCGACTAGCGTCGAAAGAGACCCAGTACTTC.

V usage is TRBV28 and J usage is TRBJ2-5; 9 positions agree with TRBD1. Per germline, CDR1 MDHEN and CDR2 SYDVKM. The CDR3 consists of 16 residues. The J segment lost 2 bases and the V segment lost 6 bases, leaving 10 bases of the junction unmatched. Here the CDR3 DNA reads TGTGCCAGCAGCCCCGAGTGGGACAGGGATCAAGAGACCCAGTACTTC. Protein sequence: CASSPEWDRDQETQYF.

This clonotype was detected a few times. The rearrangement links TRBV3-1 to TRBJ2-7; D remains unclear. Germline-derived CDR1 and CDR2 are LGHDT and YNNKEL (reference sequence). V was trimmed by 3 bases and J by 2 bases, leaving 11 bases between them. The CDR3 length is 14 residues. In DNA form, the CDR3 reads TGTGCCAGCAGCCAGGACGGTCTCACCTACGAGCAGTACTTC. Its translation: CASSQDGLTYEQYF.

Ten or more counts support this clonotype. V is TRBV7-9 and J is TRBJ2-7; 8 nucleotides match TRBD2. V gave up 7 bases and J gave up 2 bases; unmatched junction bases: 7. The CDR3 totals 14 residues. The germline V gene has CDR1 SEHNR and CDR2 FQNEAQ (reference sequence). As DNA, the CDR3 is TGTGCCAGCACCTCGGGGACTAGAACCTACGAGCAGTACTTC. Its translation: CASTSGTRTYEQYF. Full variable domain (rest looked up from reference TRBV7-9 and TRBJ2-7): DTGVSQNPRHKITKRGQNVTFRCDPISEHNRLYWYRQTLGQGPEFLTYFQNEAQLEKSRLLSDRFSAERPKGSFSTLEIQRTEQGDSAMYLCASTSGTRTYEQYFGPGTRLTVT.

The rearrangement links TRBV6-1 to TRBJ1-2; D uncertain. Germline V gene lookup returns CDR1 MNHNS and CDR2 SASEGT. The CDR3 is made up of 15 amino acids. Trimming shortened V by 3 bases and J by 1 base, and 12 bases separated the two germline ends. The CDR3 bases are TGTGCCAGCAGTGAGGGCGGAACCGTTAACTATGGCTACACCTTC. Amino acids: CASSEGGTVNYGYTF.

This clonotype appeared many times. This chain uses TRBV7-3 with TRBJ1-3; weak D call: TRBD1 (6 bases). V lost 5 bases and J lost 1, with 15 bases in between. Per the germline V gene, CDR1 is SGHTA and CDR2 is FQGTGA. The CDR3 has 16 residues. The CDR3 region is CASSRDGGPSGNTIYF. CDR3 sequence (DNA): TGTGCCAGCAGCCGGGACGGGGGGCCGTCTGGAAACACCATATATTTT.

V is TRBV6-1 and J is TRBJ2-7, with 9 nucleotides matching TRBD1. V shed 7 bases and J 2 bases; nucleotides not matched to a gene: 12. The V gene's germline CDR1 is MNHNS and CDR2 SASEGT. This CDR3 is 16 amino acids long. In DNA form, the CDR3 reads TGTGCCAGCAACCGCCTCCGGGACAGGGTAACCTACGAGCAGTACTTC. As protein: CASNRLRDRVTYEQYF.

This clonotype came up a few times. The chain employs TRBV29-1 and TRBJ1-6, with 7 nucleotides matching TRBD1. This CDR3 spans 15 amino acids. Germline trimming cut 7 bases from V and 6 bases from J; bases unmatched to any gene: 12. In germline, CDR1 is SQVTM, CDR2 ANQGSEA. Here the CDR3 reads CSARTGLGTNSPLHF. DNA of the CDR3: TGCAGCGCCAGGACAGGCCTGGGGACTAATTCACCCCTCCACTTT.

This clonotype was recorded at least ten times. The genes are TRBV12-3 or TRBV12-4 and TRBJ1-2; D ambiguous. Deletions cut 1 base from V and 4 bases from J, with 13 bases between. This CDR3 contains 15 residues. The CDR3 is CASSLGYSGIYGYTF. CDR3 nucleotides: TGTGCCAGCAGTTTAGGGTACAGTGGGATCTATGGCTACACCTTC.

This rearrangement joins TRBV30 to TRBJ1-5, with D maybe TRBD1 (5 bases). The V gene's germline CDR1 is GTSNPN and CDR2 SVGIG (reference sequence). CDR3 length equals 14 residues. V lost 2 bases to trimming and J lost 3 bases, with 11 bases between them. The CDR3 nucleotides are TGTGCCTGGAGTTTGGGGGGGTCCAATCAGCCCCAGCATTTT. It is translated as CAWSLGGSNQPQHF.

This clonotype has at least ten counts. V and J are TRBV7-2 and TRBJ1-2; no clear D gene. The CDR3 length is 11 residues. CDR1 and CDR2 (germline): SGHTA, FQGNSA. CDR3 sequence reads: CATDRVNGYTF. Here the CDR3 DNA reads TGTGCGACGGACCGGGTAAATGGCTACACCTTC.

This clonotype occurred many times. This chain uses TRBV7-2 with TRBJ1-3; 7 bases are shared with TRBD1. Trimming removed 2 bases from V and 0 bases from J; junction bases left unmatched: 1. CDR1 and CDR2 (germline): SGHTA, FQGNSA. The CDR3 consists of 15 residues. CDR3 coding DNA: TGTGCCAGCAGCTTATGGGACAGCTCTGGAAACACCATATATTTT. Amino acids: CASSLWDSSGNTIYF.

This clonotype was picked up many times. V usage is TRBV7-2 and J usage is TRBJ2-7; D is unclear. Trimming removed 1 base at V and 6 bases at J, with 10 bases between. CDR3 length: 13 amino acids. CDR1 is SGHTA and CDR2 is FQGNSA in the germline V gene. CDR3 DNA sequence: TGTGCCAGCAGCTTAGGTCGTATCCGCGAGCAGTACTTC. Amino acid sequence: CASSLGRIREQYF.

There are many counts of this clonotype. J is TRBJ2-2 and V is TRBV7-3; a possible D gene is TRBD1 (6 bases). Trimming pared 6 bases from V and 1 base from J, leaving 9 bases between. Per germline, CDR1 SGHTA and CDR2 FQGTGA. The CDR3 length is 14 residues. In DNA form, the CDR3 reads TGTGCCAGCAGTGAGACAGGGAACACCGGGGAGCTGTTTTTT. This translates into CASSETGNTGELFF.